These 9 T cell receptor beta chains were all obtained from the same sample, sequenced in a study of CD8 T cells in ankylosing spondylitis. MiXCR, applied by TCRdb to the 5' RACE reads, yields one record per CDR3 protein. Altogether some 840,000 distinct CDR3 sequences are present, around 11% being singletons, with the ten largest covering about 0.49%. General study points: A motif of 7 to 9 highly homologous TCR beta variants was seen as apparently characteristic of ankylosing spondylitis blood.

Their antigens are not known. Material for sequencing was blood, either unsorted or a sorted T cell fraction (not recorded which). All receptors come from a male donor with ankylosing spondylitis.

This clonotype was detected ten times or more. This CDR3 is CASSLGKANEQYF. The CDR3 DNA sequence: TGCGCCAGCAGCTTGGGCAAGGCCAACGAGCAGTACTTC. V usage is TRBV5-1 and J usage is TRBJ2-7; D not certain. This CDR3 has 13 amino acids. Germline CDR1 SGHRS, CDR2 YFSETQ. Trimming cost V 0 bases and J 5 bases, with 9 bases left between them.

This chain connects TRBV5-1 to TRBJ2-3, with 8 bases that match TRBD1. CDR1 is SGHRS, CDR2 YFSETQ, per germline. The CDR3 runs 16 residues. J gave up 0 bases and V 3 bases, and 6 bases lay outside the gene matches. The CDR3 region is CASSSRGTGSTDTQYF. As DNA, the CDR3 is TGCGCCAGCAGCTCAAGAGGGACAGGAAGCACAGATACGCAGTATTTT.

This clonotype was counted between two and nine times. V gene TRBV10-3 combines with J gene TRBJ2-1, with 8 bases lining up with TRBD1. Germline values: CDR1 ENHRY, CDR2 SYGVKD. The CDR3 sequence is 15 residues long. The junction had 8 bases not matched to a gene; V was cut back by 4 bases and J by 6 bases. CDR3 amino acids: CAISVEQGGSNEQFF. As DNA, the CDR3 is TGTGCCATCAGTGTCGAACAGGGGGGCAGCAATGAGCAGTTCTTC.

The CDR3 DNA follows: TGTGCCAGCAGTTACGGAGGGGCGATTTGGACAGATACGCAGTATTTT. It translates to CASSYGGAIWTDTQYF. This chain joins TRBV6-5 and TRBJ2-3; a possible D gene is TRBD2 (6 bases). Germline V gene sequence: CDR1 MNHEY, CDR2 SVGAGI. This CDR3 has 16 residues. Trimming took off 2 bases at V and 3 bases at J, with 15 bases between the two ends.

This clonotype was observed at least ten times. V usage is TRBV15 and J usage is TRBJ2-5; 11 bases agree with TRBD1. The CDR3 totals 15 residues. V trimming: 1 base; J trimming: 4 bases; junction bases outside the gene matches: 2. In germline, CDR1 is LNHNV, CDR2 YYDKDF (reference sequence). The CDR3 bases are TGTGCCACCAGCAGAGCGGGGACAGGGGGAGAGACCCAGTACTTC. Its protein product is CATSRAGTGGETQYF.

This clonotype was observed a few times. This rearrangement joins TRBV6-2 or TRBV6-3 to TRBJ1-5; D is unresolved. The CDR3 totals 13 residues. Looked up from germline, CDR1 is MNHEY and CDR2 is SVGEGT. V was trimmed by 2 bases and J by 6 bases, leaving 8 bases between them. Here the CDR3 DNA reads TGTGCCAGCAGTTACGGGTATATTCAGCCCCAGCATTTT. Translation gives CASSYGYIQPQHF.

This clonotype was observed a few times. The chain is built from TRBV2 and TRBJ2-3; no firm D call. V shed 7 bases and J shed 0 bases, with 14 bases lying between them. The CDR3 contains 15 residues. CDR1 and CDR2 from the germline V gene are SNHLY and FYNNEI. The CDR3 nucleotides are TGTGCCAGCACCTTAAACGGGCTTAGCACAGATACGCAGTATTTT. Its protein is CASTLNGLSTDTQYF.

Ten or more counts support this clonotype. The rearrangement joins TRBV20-1 to TRBJ1-1; the D is unclear. Trimming removed 6 bases at V and 1 base at J, with 12 bases between. The CDR3 spans 13 residues. Germline V CDR1 and CDR2: DFQATT, SNEGSKA (reference sequence). CDR3 region: CSARPTWNTEAFF. The DNA of the CDR3 is TGCAGTGCCAGACCAACATGGAACACTGAAGCTTTCTTT.

This clonotype was seen more than once but under ten times. J is TRBJ2-3 and V is TRBV5-1; no definite D call. Germline V gene data show CDR1 as SGHRS and CDR2 as YFSETQ. The CDR3 is 15 amino acids. V dropped 0 bases and J dropped 2 bases, with 10 bases sitting between them. The CDR3 sequence is CASSLGVLNTDTQYF. The CDR3 coding sequence is TGCGCCAGCAGCTTGGGGGTGCTCAACACAGATACGCAGTATTTT.